This is a list of T cell receptor beta chains from one sample in a study of T cell responses to AZD1222 COVID-19 vaccine. Measured with immunoSEQ multiplex PCR; TCRdb has only the in-frame clones, and not every one. The top ten clones hold 5.4% of a sample with around 130,000 clones, over 90% of them seen once. Specimen: peripheral blood, collected on day 0 of AZD1222 vaccination. The receptor set was obtained from an adult in good health. CDR3s include the opening cysteine and the closing phenylalanine or tryptophan. Each record gives: J gene, V gene, clone size, CDR3 protein. Size is stated for part of the rows, as once, few or many counts, or as a class when the clone is expanded.

j_gene: TRBJ1-5
v_gene: TRBV28
abundance: few
CDR3aa: CASGRPGKRNQPQHF

j_gene: TRBJ2-7
v_gene: TRBV4-1
abundance: NA
CDR3aa: CASSQTQRQDIYEQYF

j_gene: TRBJ1-5
v_gene: TRBV7-9
abundance: NA
CDR3aa: CASSPGSDQPQHF

j_gene: TRBJ2-7
v_gene: TRBV6-5
abundance: once
CDR3aa: CASRASGGTYEQYF

j_gene: TRBJ2-1
v_gene: TRBV11-2
abundance: once
CDR3aa: CASSSRVVNEQFF

j_gene: TRBJ1-1
v_gene: TRBV28
abundance: NA
CDR3aa: CASSLSTVNTEAFF

j_gene: TRBJ1-2
v_gene: TRBV4-1
abundance: NA
CDR3aa: CASSQRSTGGSVYGYTF

j_gene: TRBJ1-1
v_gene: TRBV25-1
abundance: NA
CDR3aa: CASSSKRIQF

j_gene: TRBJ2-7
v_gene: TRBV7-8
abundance: once
CDR3aa: CASTPTQLLDEQYF

j_gene: TRBJ2-3
v_gene: TRBV3-1/TRBV3-2
abundance: NA
CDR3aa: CASSQEGQGTQYF

j_gene: TRBJ2-1
v_gene: TRBV7-3
abundance: NA
CDR3aa: CASSYDRGSYNEQFF

j_gene: TRBJ1-1
v_gene: TRBV9
abundance: few
CDR3aa: CASSAPGFTEAFF

j_gene: TRBJ2-1
v_gene: TRBV7-9
abundance: NA
CDR3aa: CASSLGGSGRAYNEQFF

j_gene: TRBJ1-6
v_gene: TRBV18
abundance: NA
CDR3aa: CASSTGGVSPLHF

j_gene: TRBJ2-7
v_gene: TRBV3-1/TRBV3-2
abundance: NA
CDR3aa: CASSQKGLAGVYEQYF

j_gene: TRBJ2-5
v_gene: TRBV5-4
abundance: NA
CDR3aa: CASSLSGHIQETQYF

j_gene: TRBJ1-1
v_gene: TRBV19
abundance: NA
CDR3aa: CASSSARGDTEAFF

j_gene: TRBJ1-1
v_gene: TRBV28
abundance: NA
CDR3aa: CASTGYRDWSEAFF

j_gene: TRBJ2-5
v_gene: TRBV5-4
abundance: once
CDR3aa: CASSLVRGSQETQYF

j_gene: TRBJ1-3
v_gene: TRBV28
abundance: once
CDR3aa: CASSLQGAAGNTIYF

j_gene: TRBJ2-7
v_gene: TRBV11-2
abundance: NA
CDR3aa: CASSLGGQGWQYF

j_gene: TRBJ1-2
v_gene: TRBV7-7
abundance: NA
CDR3aa: CAGQDTGQHYGYTF

j_gene: TRBJ2-1
v_gene: TRBV30
abundance: NA
CDR3aa: CAWIRPTSENNEQFF

j_gene: TRBJ1-2
v_gene: TRBV6-5
abundance: NA
CDR3aa: CATRTAANYGYTF

j_gene: TRBJ2-3
v_gene: TRBV7-9
abundance: NA
CDR3aa: CASSVGTVGPTDTQYF

j_gene: TRBJ1-2
v_gene: TRBV6-1
abundance: NA
CDR3aa: CASSEAGRGYGYTF

j_gene: TRBJ2-1
v_gene: TRBV7-9
abundance: once
CDR3aa: CASSLGAPQFF

j_gene: TRBJ2-1
v_gene: TRBV7-3
abundance: once
CDR3aa: CASSLSGQGAGIAGGGYNEQFF

j_gene: TRBJ2-3
v_gene: TRBV3-1/TRBV3-2
abundance: NA
CDR3aa: CASSQDFLSTDTQYF

j_gene: TRBJ1-5
v_gene: TRBV20-1
abundance: NA
CDR3aa: CSASLPGRNQPQHF

j_gene: TRBJ2-5
v_gene: TRBV29-1
abundance: NA
CDR3aa: CSVTPQDTARTQYF

j_gene: TRBJ2-6
v_gene: TRBV7-2
abundance: NA
CDR3aa: CASSSYGFIATGGANVLTF

j_gene: TRBJ1-2
v_gene: TRBV19
abundance: NA
CDR3aa: CASSIVGGFYGYTF

j_gene: TRBJ2-2
v_gene: TRBV11-2
abundance: NA
CDR3aa: CASSLIGGPSIFTGELFF

j_gene: TRBJ2-7
v_gene: TRBV5-1
abundance: NA
CDR3aa: CASSEIRTGKTYEQYF

j_gene: TRBJ1-1
v_gene: TRBV30
abundance: NA
CDR3aa: CAWSDTDTEAFF

j_gene: TRBJ2-5
v_gene: TRBV7-2
abundance: NA
CDR3aa: CASSSSSVYQETQYF

j_gene: TRBJ2-7
v_gene: TRBV11-2
abundance: once
CDR3aa: CASSLSAFGSYEQYF

j_gene: TRBJ2-5
v_gene: TRBV30
abundance: NA
CDR3aa: CAWSPTSGGETQYF

j_gene: TRBJ2-7
v_gene: TRBV28
abundance: NA
CDR3aa: CASSLPFALGADERYF

j_gene: TRBJ2-1
v_gene: TRBV30
abundance: NA
CDR3aa: CAWSVWGNEQFF

j_gene: TRBJ1-5
v_gene: TRBV5-3
abundance: NA
CDR3aa: CARNPAESNQPQHF

j_gene: TRBJ1-1
v_gene: TRBV28
abundance: NA
CDR3aa: CASSLSANTEAFF

j_gene: TRBJ1-1
v_gene: TRBV30
abundance: NA
CDR3aa: CAWSGFFEAFF

j_gene: TRBJ1-6
v_gene: TRBV10-2
abundance: NA
CDR3aa: CASSEDRVGNSPLHF